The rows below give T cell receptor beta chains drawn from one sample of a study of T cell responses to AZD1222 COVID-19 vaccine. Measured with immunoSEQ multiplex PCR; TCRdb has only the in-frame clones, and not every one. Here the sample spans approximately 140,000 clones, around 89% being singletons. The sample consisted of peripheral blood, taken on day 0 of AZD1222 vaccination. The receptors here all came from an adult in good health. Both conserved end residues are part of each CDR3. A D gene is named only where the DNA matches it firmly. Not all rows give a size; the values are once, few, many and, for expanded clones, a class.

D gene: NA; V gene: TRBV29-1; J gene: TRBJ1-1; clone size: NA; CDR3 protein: CSTSPKNTEAFF; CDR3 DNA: TGCAGCACGAGCCCGAAGAACACTGAAGCTTTCTTT
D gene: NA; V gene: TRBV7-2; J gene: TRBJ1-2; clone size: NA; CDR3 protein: CASSLVGPRWGEGYTF; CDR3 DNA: TGTGCCAGCAGCTTAGTTGGCCCCAGGTGGGGGGAGGGCTACACCTTC
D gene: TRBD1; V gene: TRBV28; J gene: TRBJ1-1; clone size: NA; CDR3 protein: CASSQEGQGNTEAFF; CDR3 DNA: TGTGCCAGCAGCCAGGAGGGACAGGGGAACACTGAAGCTTTCTTT
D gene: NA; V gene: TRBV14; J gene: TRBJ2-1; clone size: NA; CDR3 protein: CASSQSFGYNEQFF; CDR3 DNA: TGTGCCAGCAGCCAATCGTTCGGATACAATGAGCAGTTCTTC
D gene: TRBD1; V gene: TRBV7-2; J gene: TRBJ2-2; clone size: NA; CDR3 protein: CASTRQGRGGELFF; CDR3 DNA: TGTGCCAGCACTCGACAGGGGCGGGGCGGGGAGCTGTTTTTT
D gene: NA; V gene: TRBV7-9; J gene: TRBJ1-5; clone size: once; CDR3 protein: CASSLEEDQPQHF; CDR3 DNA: TGTGCCAGCAGCTTAGAAGAAGATCAGCCCCAGCATTTT
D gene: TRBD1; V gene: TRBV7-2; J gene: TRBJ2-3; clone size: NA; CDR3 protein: CASSHSGQGAWGTDTQYF; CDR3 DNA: TGTGCCAGCAGCCACTCGGGACAGGGGGCTTGGGGCACAGATACGCAGTATTTT
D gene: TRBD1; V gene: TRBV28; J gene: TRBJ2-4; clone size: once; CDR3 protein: CASSHRGAAKNIQYF; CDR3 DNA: TGTGCCAGCAGCCACAGGGGAGCGGCCAAAAACATTCAGTACTTC
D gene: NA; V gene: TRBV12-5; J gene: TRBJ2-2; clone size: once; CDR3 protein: CASGFATGPNTGELFF; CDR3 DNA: TGTGCTAGTGGTTTCGCTACAGGGCCCAACACCGGGGAGCTGTTTTTT
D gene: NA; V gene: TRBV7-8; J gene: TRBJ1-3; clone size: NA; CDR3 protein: CASSYDSGLIGNTIYF; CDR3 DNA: TGTGCCAGCAGCTACGACTCGGGGCTCATTGGGAACACCATATATTTT
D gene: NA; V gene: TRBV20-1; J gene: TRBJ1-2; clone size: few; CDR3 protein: CSANVNYGYTF; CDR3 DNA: TGCAGTGCTAATGTCAACTATGGCTACACCTTC
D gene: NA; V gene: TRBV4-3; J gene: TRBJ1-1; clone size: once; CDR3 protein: CASSQESVVNTEAFF; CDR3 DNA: TGCGCCAGCAGCCAAGAATCGGTGGTGAACACTGAAGCTTTCTTT
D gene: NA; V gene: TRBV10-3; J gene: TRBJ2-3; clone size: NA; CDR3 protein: CAISTAPGQGDTQYF; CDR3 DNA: TGTGCCATCAGTACGGCCCCGGGGCAAGGAGATACGCAGTATTTT
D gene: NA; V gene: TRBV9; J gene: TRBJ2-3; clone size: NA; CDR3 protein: CASSVEQGRTDTQYF; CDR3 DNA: TGTGCCAGCAGCGTAGAACAGGGTAGAACAGATACGCAGTATTTT
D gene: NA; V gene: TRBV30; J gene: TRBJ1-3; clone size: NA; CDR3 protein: CAWSQGRSGNTIYF; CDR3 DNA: TGTGCCTGGAGTCAGGGGCGCTCTGGAAACACCATATATTTT
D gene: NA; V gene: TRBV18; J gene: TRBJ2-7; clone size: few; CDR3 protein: CASSPLGHETPGQYF; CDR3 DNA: TGTGCCAGCTCACCATTGGGCCACGAGACCCCCGGGCAGTACTTC
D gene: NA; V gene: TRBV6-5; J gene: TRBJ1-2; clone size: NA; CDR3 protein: CASSYSRTVGYTF; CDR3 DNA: TGTGCCAGCAGTTACTCCCGGACTGTTGGCTACACCTTC
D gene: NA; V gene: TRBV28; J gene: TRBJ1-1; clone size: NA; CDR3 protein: CASSSVLNTEAFF; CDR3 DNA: TGTGCCAGCAGTTCCGTTCTTAACACTGAAGCTTTCTTT
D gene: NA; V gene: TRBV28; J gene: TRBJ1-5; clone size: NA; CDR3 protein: CASREGSNQPQHF; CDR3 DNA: TGTGCCAGCAGGGAGGGGAGCAATCAGCCCCAGCATTTT
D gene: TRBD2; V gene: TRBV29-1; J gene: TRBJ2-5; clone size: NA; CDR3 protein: CSGGGGQTKETQYF; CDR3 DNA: TGCAGCGGCGGGGGGGGACAGACGAAAGAGACCCAGTACTTC
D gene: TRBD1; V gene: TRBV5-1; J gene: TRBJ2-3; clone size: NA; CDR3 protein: CASSQGQLTDTQYF; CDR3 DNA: TGCGCCAGCAGCCAGGGACAGCTCACAGATACGCAGTATTTT
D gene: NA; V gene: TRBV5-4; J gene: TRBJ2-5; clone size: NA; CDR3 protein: CAREQETQYF; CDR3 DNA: TGTGCCAGAGAACAAGAGACCCAGTACTTC
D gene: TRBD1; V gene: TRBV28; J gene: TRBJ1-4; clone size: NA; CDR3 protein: CASQGPQERGQDEKLFF; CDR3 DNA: TGTGCCAGCCAGGGACCGCAAGAGAGGGGGCAGGATGAAAAACTGTTTTTT
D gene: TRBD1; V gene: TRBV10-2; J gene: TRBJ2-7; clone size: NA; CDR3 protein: CASSDRGYEQYF; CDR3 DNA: TGCGCCAGCTCGGACAGGGGCTACGAGCAGTACTTC
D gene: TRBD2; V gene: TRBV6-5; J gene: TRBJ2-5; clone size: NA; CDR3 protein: CASSYSAGAQETQYF; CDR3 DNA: TGTGCCAGCAGTTACTCGGCGGGAGCCCAAGAGACCCAGTACTTC
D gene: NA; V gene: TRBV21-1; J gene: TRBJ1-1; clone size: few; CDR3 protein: CASSPHRGIRGAFF; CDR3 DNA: TGTGCCAGCAGCCCCCACAGGGGAATCCGGGGAGCTTTCTTT
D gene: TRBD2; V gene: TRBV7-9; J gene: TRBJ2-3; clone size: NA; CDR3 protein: CASSPGTSGRGTDTQYF; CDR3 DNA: TGTGCCAGCAGCCCCGGGACTAGCGGGAGAGGCACAGATACGCAGTATTTT
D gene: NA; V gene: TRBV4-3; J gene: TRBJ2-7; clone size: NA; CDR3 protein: CASSQAPDSSYEQYF; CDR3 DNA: TGCGCCAGCAGCCAAGCACCGGACTCTAGCTACGAGCAGTACTTC
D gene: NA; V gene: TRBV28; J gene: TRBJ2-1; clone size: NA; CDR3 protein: CASSLAYNEQFF; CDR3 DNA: TGTGCCAGCAGTTTAGCTTACAATGAGCAGTTCTTC
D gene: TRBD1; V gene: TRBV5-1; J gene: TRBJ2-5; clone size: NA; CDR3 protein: CASSYGTVRLTETQYF; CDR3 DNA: TGCGCCAGCAGCTACGGGACAGTCCGATTGACAGAGACCCAGTACTTC
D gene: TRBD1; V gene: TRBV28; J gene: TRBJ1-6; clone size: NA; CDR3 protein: CASRPDRSSYNSPLHF; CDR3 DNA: TGTGCCAGCAGGCCGGACAGGAGCTCCTATAATTCACCCCTCCACTTT
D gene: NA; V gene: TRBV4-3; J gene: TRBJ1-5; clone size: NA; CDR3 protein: CASSQDKNRNQPQHF; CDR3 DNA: TGCGCCAGCAGCCAGGACAAGAATCGCAATCAGCCCCAGCATTTT
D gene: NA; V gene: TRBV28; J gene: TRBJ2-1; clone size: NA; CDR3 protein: CASSLYREGNEQFF; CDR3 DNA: TGTGCCAGCAGTTTATACAGGGAAGGCAATGAGCAGTTCTTC
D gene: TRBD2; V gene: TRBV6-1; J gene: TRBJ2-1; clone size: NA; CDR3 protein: CASSESYSGASYNEQFF; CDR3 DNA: TGTGCCAGCAGTGAAAGCTATAGCGGGGCCTCCTACAATGAGCAGTTCTTC
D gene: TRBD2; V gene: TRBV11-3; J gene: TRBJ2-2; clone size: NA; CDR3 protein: CAITTSGTNTGELFF; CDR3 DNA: TGTGCCATCACGACTAGCGGGACGAACACCGGGGAGCTGTTTTTT
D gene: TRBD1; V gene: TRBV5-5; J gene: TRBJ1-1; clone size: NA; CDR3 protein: CASSRTTGVRTEAFF; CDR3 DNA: TGTGCCAGCAGCCGCACGACAGGGGTAAGGACTGAAGCTTTCTTT
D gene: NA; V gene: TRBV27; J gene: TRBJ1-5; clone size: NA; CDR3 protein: CASSSFRDSNQPQHF; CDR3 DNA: TGTGCCAGCTCATCCTTCCGGGACAGCAATCAGCCCCAGCATTTT
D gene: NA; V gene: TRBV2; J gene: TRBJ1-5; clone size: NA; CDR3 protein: CASREPNQPQHF; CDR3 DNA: TGTGCCAGCCGAGAGCCCAATCAGCCCCAGCATTTT
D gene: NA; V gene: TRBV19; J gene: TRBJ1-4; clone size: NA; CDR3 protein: CASSDRPNEKLFF; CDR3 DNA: TGTGCCAGTAGCGACAGGCCCAATGAAAAACTGTTTTTT
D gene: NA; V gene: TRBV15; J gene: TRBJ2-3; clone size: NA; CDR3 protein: CATSRTSGFTPQYF; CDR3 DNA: TGTGCCACCAGCAGAACGTCAGGGTTTACCCCTCAGTATTTT
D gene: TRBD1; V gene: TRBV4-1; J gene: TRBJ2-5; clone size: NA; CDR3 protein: CASSHAGTGQETQYF; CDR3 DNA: TGCGCCAGCAGCCATGCCGGGACAGGACAAGAGACCCAGTACTTC
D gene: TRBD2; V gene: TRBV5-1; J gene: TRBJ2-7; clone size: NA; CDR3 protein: CASSVAGGNYEQYF; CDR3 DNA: TGCGCCAGCAGCGTAGCGGGAGGGAATTACGAGCAGTACTTC
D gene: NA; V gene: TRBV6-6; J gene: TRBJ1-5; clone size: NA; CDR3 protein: CASSPGPDTTSLSQPQHF; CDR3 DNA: TGTGCCAGCAGTCCGGGGCCCGACACGACCTCCCTCAGTCAGCCCCAGCATTTT
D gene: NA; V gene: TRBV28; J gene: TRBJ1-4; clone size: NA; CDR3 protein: CASSLAGSSNEKLFF; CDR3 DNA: TGTGCCAGCAGTTTAGCGGGGAGCTCTAATGAAAAACTGTTTTTT
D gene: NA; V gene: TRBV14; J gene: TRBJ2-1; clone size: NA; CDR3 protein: CASSRYGGHEQFF; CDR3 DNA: TGTGCCAGCAGCCGCTACGGGGGCCATGAGCAGTTCTTC
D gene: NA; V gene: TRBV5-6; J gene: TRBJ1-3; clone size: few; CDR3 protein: CASSLTGNTIYF; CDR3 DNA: TGTGCCAGCAGCCTCACTGGAAACACCATATATTTT
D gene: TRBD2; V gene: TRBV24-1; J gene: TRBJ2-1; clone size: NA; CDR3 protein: CATSGPTSGSVGEQFF; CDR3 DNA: TGTGCCACCAGTGGTCCCACTAGCGGGAGTGTGGGTGAGCAGTTCTTC
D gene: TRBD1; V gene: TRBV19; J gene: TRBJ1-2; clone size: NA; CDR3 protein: CASNLRGAGGYGYTF; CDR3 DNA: TGTGCCAGTAATCTTCGCGGGGCAGGGGGCTATGGCTACACCTTC
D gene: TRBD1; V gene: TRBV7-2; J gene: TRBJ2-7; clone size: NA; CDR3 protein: CASSQQGTTAYEQYF; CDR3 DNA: TGTGCCAGCAGCCAACAGGGGACAACCGCCTACGAGCAGTACTTC
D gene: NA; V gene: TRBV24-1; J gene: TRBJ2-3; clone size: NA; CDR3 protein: CATSALGKDTQYF; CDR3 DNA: TGTGCCACCAGTGCTCTGGGGAAAGATACGCAGTATTTT
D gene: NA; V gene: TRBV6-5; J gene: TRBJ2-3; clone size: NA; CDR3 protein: CASRGPGGRTQYF; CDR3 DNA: TGTGCCAGCAGGGGACCCGGGGGACGTACGCAGTATTTT